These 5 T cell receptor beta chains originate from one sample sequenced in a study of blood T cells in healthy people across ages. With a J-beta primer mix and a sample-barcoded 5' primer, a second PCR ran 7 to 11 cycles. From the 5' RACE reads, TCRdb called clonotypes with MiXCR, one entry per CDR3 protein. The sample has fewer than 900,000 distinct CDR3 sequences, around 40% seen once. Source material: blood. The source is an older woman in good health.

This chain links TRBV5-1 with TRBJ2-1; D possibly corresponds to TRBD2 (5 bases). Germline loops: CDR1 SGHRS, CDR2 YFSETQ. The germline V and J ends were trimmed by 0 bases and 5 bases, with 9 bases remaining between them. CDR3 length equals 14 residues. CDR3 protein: CASSLASRNNEQFF. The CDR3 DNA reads TGCGCCAGCAGCTTGGCTAGCCGAAACAATGAGCAGTTCTTC.

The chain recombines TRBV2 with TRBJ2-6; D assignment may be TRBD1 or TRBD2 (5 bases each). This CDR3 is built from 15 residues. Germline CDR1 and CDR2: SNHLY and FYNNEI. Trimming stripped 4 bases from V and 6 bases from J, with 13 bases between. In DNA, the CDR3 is TGTGCCAGCAGTGTTGGGACCGCGGTGGCCAACGTCCTGACTTTC. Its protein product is CASSVGTAVANVLTF.

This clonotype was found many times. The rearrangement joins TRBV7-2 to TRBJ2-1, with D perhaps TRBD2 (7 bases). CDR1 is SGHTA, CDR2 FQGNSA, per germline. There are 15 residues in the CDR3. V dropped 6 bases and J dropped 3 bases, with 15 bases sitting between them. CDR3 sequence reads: CASSFGGGSYNEQFF. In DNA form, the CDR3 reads TGTGCCAGCAGTTTCGGGGGCGGGAGCTACAATGAGCAGTTCTTC.

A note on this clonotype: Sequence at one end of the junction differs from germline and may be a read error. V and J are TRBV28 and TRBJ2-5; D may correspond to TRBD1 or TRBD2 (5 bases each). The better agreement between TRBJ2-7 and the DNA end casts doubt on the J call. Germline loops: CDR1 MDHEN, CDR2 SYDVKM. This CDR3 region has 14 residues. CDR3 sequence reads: CASSVWGNGYEQYF. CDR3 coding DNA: TGTGCCAGCAGTGTATGGGGGAATGGCTACGAGCAGTACTTC.

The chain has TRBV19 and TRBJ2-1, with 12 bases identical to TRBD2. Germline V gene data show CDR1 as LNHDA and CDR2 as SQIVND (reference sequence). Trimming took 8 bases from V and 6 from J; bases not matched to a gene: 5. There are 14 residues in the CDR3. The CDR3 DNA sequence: TGTGCCAGTCGACTAGCGGGGGCCAGCAATGAGCAGTTCTTC. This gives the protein CASRLAGASNEQFF.